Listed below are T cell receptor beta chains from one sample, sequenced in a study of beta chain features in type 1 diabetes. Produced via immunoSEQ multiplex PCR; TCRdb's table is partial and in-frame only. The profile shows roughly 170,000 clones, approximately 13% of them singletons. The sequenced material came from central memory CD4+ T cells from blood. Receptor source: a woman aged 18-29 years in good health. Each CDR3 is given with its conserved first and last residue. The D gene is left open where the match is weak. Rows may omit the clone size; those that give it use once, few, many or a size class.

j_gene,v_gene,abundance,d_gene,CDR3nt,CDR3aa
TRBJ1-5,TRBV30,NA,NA,TGTGCCTGGAACCTTGACAGGTTCCAGCCCCAGCATTTT,CAWNLDRFQPQHF
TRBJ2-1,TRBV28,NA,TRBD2,TGTGCCAGCAGTCCGCCGGGACTAGCGGGAGAGGGGGAGCAGTTCTTC,CASSPPGLAGEGEQFF
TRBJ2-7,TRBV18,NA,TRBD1,TGTGCCAGCTCACCACAGGGGACAGGGGGCTCCGAGCAGTACTTC,CASSPQGTGGSEQYF
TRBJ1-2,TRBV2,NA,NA,TGTGCCAGCAATCATCCCAGTTCTAACTATGGCTACACCTTC,CASNHPSSNYGYTF
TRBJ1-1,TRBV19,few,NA,TGTGCCAGTAGTTCTTTAAAGGTCAGGGGAATGAACACTGAAGCTTTCTTT,CASSSLKVRGMNTEAFF
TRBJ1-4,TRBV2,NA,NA,TGTGCCAGCAATACGGGGATCGGGGGTGAAAAACTGTTTTTT,CASNTGIGGEKLFF
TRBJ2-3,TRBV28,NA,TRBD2,TGTGCCAGCAGTCCTAGCGGGAGTCGGGATACGCAGTATTTT,CASSPSGSRDTQYF
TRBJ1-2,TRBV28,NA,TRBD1,TGTGCCAGCAGGGATTGGGACAGCGATCACACCTTC,CASRDWDSDHTF
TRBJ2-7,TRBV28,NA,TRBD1,TGTGCCAGCAGTTTAGGCGGGACAGGGCCCTACGAGCAGTACTTC,CASSLGGTGPYEQYF
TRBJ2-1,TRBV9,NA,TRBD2,TGTGCCAGCAGTCCCCCCGGGCGGGAGGAACGTGAGCAGTTCTTC,CASSPPGREEREQFF
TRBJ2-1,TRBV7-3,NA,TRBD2,TGTGCCAGCAGCTTACCAGCAGAACAGACTAGCGGGAGGAGAAGCTACAATGAGCAGTTCTTC,CASSLPAEQTSGRRSYNEQFF
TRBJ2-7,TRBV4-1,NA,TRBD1,TGCGCCAGCAGCCATGGTCGACAGGGGGTCCTCTACGAGCAGTACTTC,CASSHGRQGVLYEQYF
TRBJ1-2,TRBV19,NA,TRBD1,TGTGCCAGTAGGACGGAAGACAGGGGCCTCTCCTATGGCTACACCTTC,CASRTEDRGLSYGYTF
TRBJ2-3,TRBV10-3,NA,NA,TGTGCCATCAGTGGGGGACGCACAGGGCGCACAGATACGCAGTATTTT,CAISGGRTGRTDTQYF
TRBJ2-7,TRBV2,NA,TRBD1,TGTGCCAGCAACGAGGACAGGGGCCCGTACGAGCAGTACTTC,CASNEDRGPYEQYF
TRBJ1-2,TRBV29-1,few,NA,TGCAGCGCACGACAGAATGGGGAGGATGGCTACACCTTC,CSARQNGEDGYTF
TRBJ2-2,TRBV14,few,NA,TGTGCCAGCAGCCCAGGGGCGACTACCTACACCGGGGAGCTGTTTTTT,CASSPGATTYTGELFF
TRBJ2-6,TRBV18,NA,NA,TGTGCCAGCTCACCACGAGGGTCTGGGGCCAACGTCCTGACTTTC,CASSPRGSGANVLTF
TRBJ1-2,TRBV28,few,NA,TGTGCCAGCAGTTCCCCTCCGGCGGGTAACTATGGCTACACCTTC,CASSSPPAGNYGYTF
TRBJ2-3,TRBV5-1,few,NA,TGCGCCAGCAACCCTATGCGGGACACAGATACGCAGTATTTT,CASNPMRDTDTQYF
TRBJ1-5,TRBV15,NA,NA,TGTGCCACCAGCAGAACTATAGACTCCTCTAATCAGCCCCAGCATTTT,CATSRTIDSSNQPQHF
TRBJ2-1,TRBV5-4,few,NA,TGTGCCAGCAGCGCCACGGGGATCAAATCGGCCGATGAGCAGTTCTTC,CASSATGIKSADEQFF
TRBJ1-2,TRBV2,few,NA,TGTGCCAGCAGTGGGGGCAGGGTGTATGGCTACACCTTC,CASSGGRVYGYTF
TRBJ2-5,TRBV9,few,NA,TGTGCCAGCAGCGTCGAAAGCCAGGGGACCCAGTACTTC,CASSVESQGTQYF
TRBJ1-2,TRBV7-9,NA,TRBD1,TGTGCCAGCAGCGGCCGACAGGGGGCTTACTATGGCTACACCTTC,CASSGRQGAYYGYTF
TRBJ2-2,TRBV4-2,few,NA,TGTGCCAGCAGGAGGGAGTATAGCGGAGGTACCGGGGAGCTGTTTTTT,CASRREYSGGTGELFF
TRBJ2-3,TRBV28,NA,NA,TGTGCCAGCAGTTCCCTCACAGATACGCAGTATTTT,CASSSLTDTQYF
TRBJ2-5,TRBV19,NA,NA,TGTGCCAGTAGTATAGGAGGGCGCTACCAAGAGACCCAGTACTTC,CASSIGGRYQETQYF
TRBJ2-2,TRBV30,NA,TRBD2,TGTGCCTGGAGTGTAAAAGGACTAGCGGGAGATCCCGGGGAGCTGTTTTTT,CAWSVKGLAGDPGELFF
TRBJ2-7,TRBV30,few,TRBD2,TGTGCCGGGGGGAGGGACTACGAGCAGTACTTC,CAGGRDYEQYF
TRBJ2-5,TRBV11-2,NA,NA,TGTGCCAGCAGTAGGGACTCCAACTCTTTTCAGACCCAGTACTTC,CASSRDSNSFQTQYF
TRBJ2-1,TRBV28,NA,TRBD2,TGTGCCAGCAGTCCAAGGACTAGCGGGAGGAACAATGAGCAGTTCTTC,CASSPRTSGRNNEQFF
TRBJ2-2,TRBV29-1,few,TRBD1,TGCAGCGTCGGGACAGGCTTGAACACCGGGGAGCTGTTTTTT,CSVGTGLNTGELFF
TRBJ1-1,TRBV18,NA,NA,TGTGCCAGCTCACCAGGGTACGCGGGGCCCGGGGGGTCTGAAGCTTTCTTT,CASSPGYAGPGGSEAFF
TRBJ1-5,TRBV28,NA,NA,TGTGCCAGCAGTTTATCAGGGGTCAAGGATCAGCCCCAGCATTTT,CASSLSGVKDQPQHF
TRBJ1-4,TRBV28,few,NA,TGTGCCAGCAGTTTCGGCGGTAGTAATGAAAAACTGTTTTTT,CASSFGGSNEKLFF